Below, 26 T cell receptor beta chains from the same sample are listed, as sequenced in a study of T cell repertoires in cytomegalovirus infection. TCRdb independently ran MiXCR on the reads; one entry per CDR3 protein. The sample yields some 170,000 distinct CDR3 sequences, about a sixth seen once. Source material: CD8+ T cells from PBMCs. The receptors stem from a human donor in good health (CMV status not recorded). Some clones in this sample may be carry-over from other donors' samples.

The chain carries TRBV28 and TRBJ1-5, with D unresolved. Trimming took 5 bases from V and 1 from J, leaving 12 bases between them. This CDR3 comprises 15 residues. Germline CDR1 reads MDHEN; CDR2 reads SYDVKM. Here the CDR3 reads CASSPLHGSNQPQHF. The CDR3 DNA sequence: TGTGCCAGCAGTCCCCTCCACGGGAGCAATCAGCCCCAGCATTTT.

This clonotype showed up just a few times. The chain couples TRBV7-8 to TRBJ2-7; D is perhaps TRBD1 (6 bases). The CDR3 covers 15 residues. From germline, CDR1 is SGHVS and CDR2 FQNEAQ. Trimming removed 3 bases from V and 2 bases from J, with 14 bases in between. The CDR3 region is CASSFPDRLTYEQYF. The CDR3 DNA sequence: TGTGCCAGCAGCTTTCCGGACAGATTGACCTACGAGCAGTACTTC.

This clonotype was observed a handful of times. The CDR3 region has the DNA TGCAGTGCTAGAAACCCTTGGGGAGGGCCTATTACCACAGATACGCAGTATTTT. Translation gives CSARNPWGGPITTDTQYF. V and J are TRBV20-1 and TRBJ2-3, with 7 bases identical to TRBD2. The V and J ends lost 2 bases and 2 bases, in that order; junction bases with no gene match: 16. The V gene's germline CDR1 is DFQATT and CDR2 SNEGSKA (reference sequence). The CDR3 runs to 18 residues.

This clonotype is large by share. The J gene is TRBJ2-1, the V gene TRBV7-9; D is undetermined. Germline V gene sequence: CDR1 SEHNR, CDR2 FQNEAQ (reference sequence). Trimming took 2 bases from V and 4 from J, leaving 3 bases between them. This CDR3 has 12 amino acids. The CDR3 is CASSLLYNEQFF. As DNA, the CDR3 is TGTGCCAGCAGCTTACTGTACAATGAGCAGTTCTTC.

The rearrangement joins TRBV7-9 to TRBJ1-2; no reliable D call. This CDR3 is 14 amino acids long. Trimming removed 3 bases from V and 6 bases from J, with 14 bases in between. Germline V gene sequence: CDR1 SEHNR, CDR2 FQNEAQ (reference sequence). The DNA for the CDR3 is TGTGCCAGCAGCTTTCCAGGCCCCAAAGATGGCTACACCTTC. Residues: CASSFPGPKDGYTF.

This clonotype was counted only a few times. This sequence joins TRBV12-5 and TRBJ1-2; D might be TRBD1 (5 bases). The V end lost 4 bases, the J end lost 3 bases, and 15 bases lay between the germline ends. This CDR3 has 15 amino acids. CDR1 and CDR2 from the germline V gene are LGHNT and FRNRAP. The CDR3 spells CASGYPGYRDYGYTF. For the CDR3, the DNA is TGTGCTAGTGGTTACCCAGGGTACCGAGACTATGGCTACACCTTC. Supplemented by reference TRBV12-5 and TRBJ1-2, the full variable domain reads DARVTQTPRHKVTEMGQEVTMRCQPILGHNTVFWYRQTMMQGLELLAYFRNRAPLDDSGMPKDRFSAEMPDATLATLKIQPSEPRDSAVYFCASGYPGYRDYGYTFGSGTRLTVV.

The genes are TRBV7-9 and TRBJ1-1; TRBD1 is a possible D gene (5 bases). The CDR3 consists of 13 residues. V was trimmed by 4 bases and J by 3 bases, leaving 9 bases between them. Looked up from germline, CDR1 is SEHNR and CDR2 is FQNEAQ (reference sequence). CDR3 coding DNA: TGTGCCAGCAGCTCTGACAGTTACACTGAAGCTTTCTTT. Translating it yields CASSSDSYTEAFF.

The chain combines TRBV7-2 with TRBJ1-1, with TRBD1 matching over 7 bases. From germline, CDR1 is SGHTA and CDR2 FQGNSA. Losses at the gene ends were 1 base for V and 5 bases for J; bases not matched to a gene: 7. The length of the CDR3 is 15 residues. The chain's CDR3 is CASSLVYQGVTEAFF. DNA of the CDR3: TGTGCCAGCAGCTTAGTTTATCAGGGGGTTACTGAAGCTTTCTTT.

V is TRBV14 and J is TRBJ2-7; 9 bases map to TRBD1. Germline-derived CDR1 and CDR2 are SGHDN and FVKESK. V was pared by 4 bases and J by 3 bases, with 4 bases of the junction left unmatched. CDR3 length: 14 residues. The CDR3 DNA is TGTGCCAGCAGCCCTAGGGGACAGGGCTACGAGCAGTACTTC. Protein: CASSPRGQGYEQYF.

This clonotype was recorded a few times. V and J are TRBV6-1 and TRBJ2-1; D gene unclear. Germline V gene data show CDR1 as MNHNS and CDR2 as SASEGT. This CDR3 has 13 amino acids. Trimming left V 2 bases short and J 6 bases short, with 8 bases between. CDR3 sequence: CASSEWVPNEQFF. The CDR3 nucleotides read TGTGCCAGCAGTGAATGGGTGCCCAATGAGCAGTTCTTC.

The chain carries TRBV7-2 and TRBJ2-7; weak D call: TRBD1 (6 bases). V gave up 0 bases and J gave up 2 bases, with 8 bases separating them. CDR1 and CDR2 (germline): SGHTA, FQGNSA. CDR3 size: 14 residues. CDR3 region: CASSLAGAPYEQYF. CDR3 nucleotide sequence: TGTGCCAGCAGCTTAGCGGGGGCCCCCTACGAGCAGTACTTC.

Only a few counts were recorded for this clonotype. This chain uses TRBV7-9 with TRBJ2-7, with D maybe TRBD2 (6 bases). CDR1 SEHNR and CDR2 FQNEAQ come from the germline V gene (reference sequence). V shed 6 bases and J shed 2 bases, with 23 bases lying between them. This CDR3 has 17 residues. The CDR3 DNA sequence: TGTGCCAGCAGTCACCCCGGGAGACTCCCGATAACCTACGAGCAGTACTTC. The encoded protein is CASSHPGRLPITYEQYF.

A few counts support this clonotype. The V and J genes are TRBV4-2 and TRBJ1-2; 8 bases are shared with TRBD1. J was trimmed by 4 bases and V by 3 bases; bases with no gene match: 4. CDR3 length equals 14 residues. Germline loops: CDR1 LGHNA, CDR2 YNFKEQ. The CDR3: CASSQEGQGYGYTF. The CDR3 DNA is TGTGCCAGCAGCCAGGAAGGACAGGGCTATGGCTACACCTTC.

This clonotype was found a few times. The V and J genes are TRBV7-9 and TRBJ2-7; possible D gene TRBD1, 5 bases. Germline values: CDR1 SEHNR, CDR2 FQNEAQ (reference sequence). This CDR3 contains 14 residues. Trimming left V 5 bases short and J 2 bases short, with 13 bases between. This CDR3 is CASSPQGVTYEQYF. CDR3 in DNA: TGTGCCAGCAGCCCACAAGGGGTCACCTACGAGCAGTACTTC.

Comment on this clonotype: One end of the junction does not line up with germline, which may come from a read error. The V and J genes are TRBV7-6 and TRBJ2-7; D is uncertain. The CDR3 contains 13 residues. Germline V lookup: CDR1 SGHVS, CDR2 FNYEAQ. DNA for the CDR3: TGTGCCAACAGCTTAGCACCGATCTACGAGCAGTACTTC. The encoded protein is CANSLAPIYEQYF.

This chain uses TRBV19 with TRBJ2-1, with D unclear. Looked up from germline, CDR1 is LNHDA and CDR2 is SQIVND (reference sequence). This CDR3 has 12 residues. V gave up 3 bases and J gave up 7 bases, with 7 bases separating them. The CDR3 region has the DNA TGTGCCAGTAGTATCGGATCGAATGAGCAGTTCTTC. Encoded protein: CASSIGSNEQFF.

The chain uses TRBV7-2 and TRBJ2-1; TRBD2 is a possible D gene (7 bases). V was trimmed by 5 bases and J by 8 bases, leaving 16 bases between them. The length of the CDR3 is 14 residues. Germline V lookup: CDR1 SGHTA, CDR2 FQGNSA. CDR3 loop: CASSHGLGGYEQFF. The DNA for the CDR3 is TGTGCCAGCAGCCATGGACTAGGGGGGTATGAGCAGTTCTTC.

This sequence joins TRBV29-1 and TRBJ1-2, with D unresolved. Germline CDR1 SQVTM, CDR2 ANQGSEA. V was pared by 7 bases and J by 3 bases, with 15 bases between. The CDR3 is 13 amino acids. CDR3: CSAPVTADYGYTF. The CDR3, as DNA: TGCAGCGCCCCTGTTACAGCTGACTATGGCTACACCTTC.

This clonotype was seen more than once but under ten times. The chain combines TRBV7-6 with TRBJ2-7, with no clear D. Between the trimmed V and J ends, which lost 5 bases and 2 bases, there was a span of 7 bases. The CDR3 runs 12 residues. Germline lookup yields CDR1 SGHVS and CDR2 FNYEAQ. The DNA for the CDR3 is TGTGCCAGCAGCCAATCCCCCTACGAGCAGTACTTC. It specifies CASSQSPYEQYF.

This clonotype was counted between two and nine times. V is TRBV28 and J is TRBJ2-4; 12 positions match TRBD1. Germline trimming cut 8 bases from V and 5 bases from J; bases unmatched to any gene: 13. The CDR3 has 17 amino acids. Germline CDR1 and CDR2: MDHEN and SYDVKM. The CDR3 DNA reads as TGTGCCAGCGGTTCCGGGACAGGGGGCGGTAGGGAAAACATTCAGTACTTC. Its protein product is CASGSGTGGGRENIQYF.

This clonotype was seen more than once but under ten times. The chain uses TRBV7-9 and TRBJ2-3, with D hard to call. The CDR3 consists of 14 residues. CDR1 and CDR2 (germline): SEHNR, FQNEAQ (reference sequence). The germline V and J ends were trimmed by 5 bases and 8 bases, with 17 bases remaining between them. Written as DNA, the CDR3 is TGTGCCAGCAGCCCGGAAGGACCGACCGGTACGCAGTATTTT. Protein product: CASSPEGPTGTQYF.

This clonotype has more than one count but fewer than ten. The gene calls are TRBV7-8 and TRBJ2-1; 7 bases fit TRBD1. Per germline, CDR1 SGHVS and CDR2 FQNEAQ. Trimming at V came to 5 bases and at J to 8 bases, leaving 6 bases not matched to a gene. The CDR3 has 13 residues. As DNA, the CDR3 is TGTGCCAGCAGCCGCGGTACAGGGGATGAGCAGTTCTTC. It is translated as CASSRGTGDEQFF.

There are many counts of this clonotype. The rearrangement links TRBV6-5 to TRBJ1-6; no clear D. Germline values: CDR1 MNHEY, CDR2 SVGAGI. Between the trimmed V and J ends, which lost 0 bases and 4 bases, there was a span of 16 bases. The CDR3 loop spans 18 amino acids. CDR3 residues: CASSYSPVRRLYNSPLHF. The CDR3 DNA reads TGTGCCAGCAGTTACTCCCCAGTGCGCAGGCTGTATAATTCACCCCTCCACTTT.

The chain couples TRBV7-3 to TRBJ1-1, with D maybe TRBD1 (6 bases). The V and J ends lost 5 bases and 0 bases respectively, with 10 bases between them. Per germline, CDR1 SGHTA and CDR2 FQGTGA. This CDR3 has 14 residues. This chain's CDR3 is CASSPDSMNTEAFF. DNA for the CDR3: TGTGCCAGCAGCCCGGACAGTATGAACACTGAAGCTTTCTTT. The full variable domain, in which reference TRBV7-3 and TRBJ1-1 provide the parts outside the CDR3, is GAGVSQTPSNKVTEKGKYVELRCDPISGHTALYWYRQSLGQGPEFLIYFQGTGAADDSGLPNDRFFAVRPEGSVSTLKIQRTERGDSAVYLCASSPDSMNTEAFFGQGTRLTVV.

This clonotype was picked up many times. The chain links TRBV7-2 to TRBJ1-2; D gene uncertain. Germline lookup yields CDR1 SGHTA and CDR2 FQGNSA. The CDR3 length is 12 residues. Trimming cost V 2 bases and J 8 bases, with 9 bases left between them. CDR3 DNA sequence: TGTGCCAGCAGCTTACTCGAAGGGGGCTACACCTTC. It translates to CASSLLEGGYTF.

The CDR3 here is CASSPTGVGTGELFF. Written as DNA, the CDR3 is TGTGCCAGCAGCCCGACAGGGGTAGGCACCGGGGAGCTGTTTTTT. The chain uses TRBV11-2 and TRBJ2-2; TRBD1 agrees at 8 bases. Germline V gene lookup returns CDR1 SGHAT and CDR2 FQNNGV. V was pared by 5 bases and J by 4 bases, with 6 bases of the junction left unmatched. This CDR3 has 15 residues.